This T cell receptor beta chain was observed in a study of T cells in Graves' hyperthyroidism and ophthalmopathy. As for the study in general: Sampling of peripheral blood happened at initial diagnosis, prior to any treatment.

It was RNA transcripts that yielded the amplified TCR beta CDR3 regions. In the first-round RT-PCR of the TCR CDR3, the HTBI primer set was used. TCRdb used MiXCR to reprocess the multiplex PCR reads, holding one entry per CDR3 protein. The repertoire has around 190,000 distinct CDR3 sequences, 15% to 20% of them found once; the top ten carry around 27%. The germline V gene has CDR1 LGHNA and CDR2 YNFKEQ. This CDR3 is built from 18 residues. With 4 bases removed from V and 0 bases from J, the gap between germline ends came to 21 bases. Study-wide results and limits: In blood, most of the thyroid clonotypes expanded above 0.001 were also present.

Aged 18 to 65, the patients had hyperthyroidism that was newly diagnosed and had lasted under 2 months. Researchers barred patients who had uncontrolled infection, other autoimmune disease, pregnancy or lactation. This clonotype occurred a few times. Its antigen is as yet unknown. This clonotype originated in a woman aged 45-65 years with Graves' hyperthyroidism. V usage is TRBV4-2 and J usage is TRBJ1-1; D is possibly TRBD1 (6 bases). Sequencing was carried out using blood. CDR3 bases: TGTGCCAGCAGCCCGTCAATTAAGCTCACAGGGATGAACACTGAAGCTTTCTTT. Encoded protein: CASSPSIKLTGMNTEAFF.